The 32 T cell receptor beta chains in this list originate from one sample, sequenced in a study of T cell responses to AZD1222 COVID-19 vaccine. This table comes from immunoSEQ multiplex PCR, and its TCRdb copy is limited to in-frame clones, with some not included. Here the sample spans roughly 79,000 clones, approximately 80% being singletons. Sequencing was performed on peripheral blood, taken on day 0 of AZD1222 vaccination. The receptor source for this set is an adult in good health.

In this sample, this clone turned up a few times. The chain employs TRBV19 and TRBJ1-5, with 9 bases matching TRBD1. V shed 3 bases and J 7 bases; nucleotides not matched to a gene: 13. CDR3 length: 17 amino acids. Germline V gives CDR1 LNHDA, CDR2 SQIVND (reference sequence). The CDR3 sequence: CASSILKTGGPRQPQHF. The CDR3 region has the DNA TGTGCCAGTAGTATCCTCAAAACAGGGGGCCCTAGGCAGCCCCAGCATTTT. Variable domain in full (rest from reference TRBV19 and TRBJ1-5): DGGITQSPKYLFRKEGQNVTLSCEQNLNHDAMYWYRQDPGQGLRLIYYSQIVNDFQKGDIAEGYSVSREKKESFPLTVTSAQKNPTAFYLCASSILKTGGPRQPQHFGDGTRLSIL.

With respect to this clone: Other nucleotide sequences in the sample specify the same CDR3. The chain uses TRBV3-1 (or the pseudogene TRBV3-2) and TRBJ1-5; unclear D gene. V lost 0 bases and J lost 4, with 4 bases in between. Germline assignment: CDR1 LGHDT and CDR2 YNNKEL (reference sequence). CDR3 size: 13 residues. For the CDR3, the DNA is TGTGCCAGCAGCCAAGACACAAATCAGCCCCAGCATTTT. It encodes CASSQDTNQPQHF.

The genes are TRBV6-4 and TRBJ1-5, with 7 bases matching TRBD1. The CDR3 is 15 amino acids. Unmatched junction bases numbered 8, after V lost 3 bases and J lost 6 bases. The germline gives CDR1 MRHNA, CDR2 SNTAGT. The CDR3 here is CASSDGGGLGQPQHF. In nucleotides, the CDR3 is TGTGCCAGCAGTGATGGAGGGGGCCTCGGTCAGCCCCAGCATTTT.

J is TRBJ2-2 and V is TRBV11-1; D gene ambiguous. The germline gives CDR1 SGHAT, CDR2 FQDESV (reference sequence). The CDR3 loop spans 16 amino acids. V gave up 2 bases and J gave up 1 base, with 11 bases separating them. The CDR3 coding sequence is TGTGCCAGCAGCTTATTTCCGGATGGGAACACCGGGGAGCTGTTTTTT. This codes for CASSLFPDGNTGELFF.

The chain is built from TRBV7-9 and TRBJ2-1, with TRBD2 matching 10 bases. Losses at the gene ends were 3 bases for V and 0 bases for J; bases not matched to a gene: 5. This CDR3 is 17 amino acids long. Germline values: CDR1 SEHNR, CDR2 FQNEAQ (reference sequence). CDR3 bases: TGTGCCAGCAGCTTCCAGACTAGCGGGCACTCCTACAATGAGCAGTTCTTC. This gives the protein CASSFQTSGHSYNEQFF.

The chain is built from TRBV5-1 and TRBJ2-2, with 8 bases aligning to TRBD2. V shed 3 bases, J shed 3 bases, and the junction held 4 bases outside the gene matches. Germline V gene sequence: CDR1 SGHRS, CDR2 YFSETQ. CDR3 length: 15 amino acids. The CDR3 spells CASSSGLAYTGELFF. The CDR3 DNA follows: TGCGCCAGCAGCTCCGGACTAGCATACACCGGGGAGCTGTTTTTT.

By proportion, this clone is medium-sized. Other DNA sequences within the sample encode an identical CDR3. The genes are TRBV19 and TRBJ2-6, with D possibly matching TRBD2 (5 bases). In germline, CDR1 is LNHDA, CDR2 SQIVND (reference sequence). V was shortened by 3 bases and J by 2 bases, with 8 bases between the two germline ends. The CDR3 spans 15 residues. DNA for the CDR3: TGTGCCAGTAGTATTGTCGGGGCTGGGGCCAACGTCCTGACTTTC. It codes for CASSIVGAGANVLTF.

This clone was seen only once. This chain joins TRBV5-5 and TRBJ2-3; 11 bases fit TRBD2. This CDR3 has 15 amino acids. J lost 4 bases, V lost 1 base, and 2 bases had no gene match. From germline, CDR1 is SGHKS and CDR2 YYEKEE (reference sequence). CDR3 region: CASSLTSGSPDTQYF. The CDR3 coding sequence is TGTGCCAGCAGCTTGACTAGCGGGAGCCCAGATACGCAGTATTTT.

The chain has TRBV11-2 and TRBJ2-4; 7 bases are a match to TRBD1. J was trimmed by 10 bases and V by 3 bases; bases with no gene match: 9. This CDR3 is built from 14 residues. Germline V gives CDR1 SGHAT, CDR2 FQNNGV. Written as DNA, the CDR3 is TGTGCCAGCAGCTTGACAGGGCGTCGTTCGATTCAGTACTTC. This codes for CASSLTGRRSIQYF. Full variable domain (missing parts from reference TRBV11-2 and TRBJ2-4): EAGVAQSPRYKIIEKRQSVAFWCNPISGHATLYWYQQILGQGPKLLIQFQNNGVVDDSQLPKDRFSAERLKGVDSTLKIQPAKLEDSAVYLCASSLTGRRSIQYFGAGTRLSVL.

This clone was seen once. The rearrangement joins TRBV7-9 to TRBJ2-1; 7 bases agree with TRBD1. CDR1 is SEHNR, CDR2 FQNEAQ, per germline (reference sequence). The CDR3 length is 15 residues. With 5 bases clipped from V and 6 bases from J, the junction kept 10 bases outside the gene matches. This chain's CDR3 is CASSATGATSNEQFF. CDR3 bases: TGTGCCAGCAGCGCAACAGGGGCGACATCCAATGAGCAGTTCTTC.

The CDR3 DNA follows: TGTGCCAGCAGCTTAGCGCCGGGGTGGAGCACTGAAGCTTTCTTT. It codes for CASSLAPGWSTEAFF. This rearrangement joins TRBV7-2 to TRBJ1-1, with no clear D. The V end was cut by 0 bases, the J end by 4 bases, with 12 bases between. This CDR3 comprises 15 residues. Per the germline V gene, CDR1 is SGHTA and CDR2 is FQGNSA.

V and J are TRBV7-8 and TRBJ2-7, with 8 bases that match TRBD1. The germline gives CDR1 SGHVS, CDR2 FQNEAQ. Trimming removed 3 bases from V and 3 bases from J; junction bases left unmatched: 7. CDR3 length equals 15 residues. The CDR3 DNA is TGTGCCAGCAGCTTTGCAGGGGGCGTGCTCTACGAGCAGTACTTC. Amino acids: CASSFAGGVLYEQYF.

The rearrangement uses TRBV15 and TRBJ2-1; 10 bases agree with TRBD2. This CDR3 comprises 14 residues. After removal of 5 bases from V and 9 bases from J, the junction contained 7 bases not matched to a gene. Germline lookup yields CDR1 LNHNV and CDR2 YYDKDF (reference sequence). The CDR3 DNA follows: TGTGCCACCAGCGTCCCAGCGGGAGGGCGTGAGCAGTTCTTC. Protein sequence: CATSVPAGGREQFF.

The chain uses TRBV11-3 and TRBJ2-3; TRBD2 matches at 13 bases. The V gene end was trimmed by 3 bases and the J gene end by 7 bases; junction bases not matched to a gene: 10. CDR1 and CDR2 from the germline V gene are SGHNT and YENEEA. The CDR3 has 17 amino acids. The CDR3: CASSLGSRTSGSYTQYF. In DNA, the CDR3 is TGTGCCAGCAGCTTGGGCTCCCGGACTAGCGGGAGCTATACGCAGTATTTT. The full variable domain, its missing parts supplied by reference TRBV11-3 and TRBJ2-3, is EAGVVQSPRYKIIEKKQPVAFWCNPISGHNTLYWYLQNLGQGPELLIRYENEEAVDDSQLPKDRFSAERLKGVDSTLKIQPAELGDSAVYLCASSLGSRTSGSYTQYFGPGTRLTVL.

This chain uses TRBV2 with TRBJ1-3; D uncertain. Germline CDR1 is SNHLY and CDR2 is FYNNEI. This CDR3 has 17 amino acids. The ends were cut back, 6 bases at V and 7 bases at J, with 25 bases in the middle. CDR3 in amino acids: CASRGGSKRFRRNTIYF. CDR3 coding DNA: TGTGCCAGCAGGGGCGGGAGTAAGCGTTTCCGGAGGAACACCATATATTTT.

CDR3 sequence: CASSLSRGQLSTEAFF. The CDR3 nucleotides are TGTGCCAGCAGTTTAAGCAGGGGGCAACTGAGCACTGAAGCTTTCTTT. The rearrangement uses TRBV27 and TRBJ1-1, with 8 nucleotides matching TRBD1. Germline V gene data show CDR1 as MNHEY and CDR2 as SMNVEV (reference sequence). Trimming at V came to 2 bases and at J to 4 bases, leaving 9 bases not matched to a gene. This CDR3 spans 16 amino acids.

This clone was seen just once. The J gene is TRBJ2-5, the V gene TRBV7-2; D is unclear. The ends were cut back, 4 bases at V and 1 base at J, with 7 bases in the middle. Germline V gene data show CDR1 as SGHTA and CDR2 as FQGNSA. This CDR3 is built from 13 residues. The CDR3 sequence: CASSYDRQETQYF. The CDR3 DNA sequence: TGTGCCAGCAGCTATGATCGCCAAGAGACCCAGTACTTC. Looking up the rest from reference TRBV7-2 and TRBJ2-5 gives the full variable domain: GAGVSQSPSNKVTEKGKDVELRCDPISGHTALYWYRQSLGQGLEFLIYFQGNSAPDKSGLPSDRFSAERTGGSVSTLTIQRTQQEDSAVYLCASSYDRQETQYFGPGTRLLVL.

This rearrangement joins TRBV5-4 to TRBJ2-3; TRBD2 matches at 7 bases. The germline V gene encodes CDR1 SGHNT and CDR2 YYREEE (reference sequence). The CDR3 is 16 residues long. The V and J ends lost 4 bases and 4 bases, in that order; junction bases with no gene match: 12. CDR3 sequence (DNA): TGTGCCAGCAGCACAGCGGGAAGGATGAGGGCAGATACGCAGTATTTT. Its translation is CASSTAGRMRADTQYF.

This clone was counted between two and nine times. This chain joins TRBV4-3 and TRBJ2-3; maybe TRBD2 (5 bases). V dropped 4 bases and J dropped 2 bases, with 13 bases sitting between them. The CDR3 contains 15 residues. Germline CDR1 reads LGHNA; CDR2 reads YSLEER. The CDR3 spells CASSRSQDFTDTQYF. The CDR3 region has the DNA TGCGCCAGCAGCCGGTCTCAGGACTTCACAGATACGCAGTATTTT.

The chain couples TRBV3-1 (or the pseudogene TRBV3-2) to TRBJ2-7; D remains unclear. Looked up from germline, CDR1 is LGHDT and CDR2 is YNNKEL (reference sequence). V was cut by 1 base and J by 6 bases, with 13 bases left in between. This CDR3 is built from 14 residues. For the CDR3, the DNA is TGTGCCAGCAGCCAAGGAGAACTAAAGGGCGAGCAGTACTTC. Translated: CASSQGELKGEQYF.

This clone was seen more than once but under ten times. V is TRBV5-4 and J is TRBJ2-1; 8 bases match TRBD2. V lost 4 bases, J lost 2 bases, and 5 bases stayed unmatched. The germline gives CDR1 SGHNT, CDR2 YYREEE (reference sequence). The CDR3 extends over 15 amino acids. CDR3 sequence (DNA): TGTGCCAGCAGCACGAGCGGGGGAGCCTACAATGAGCAGTTCTTC. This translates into CASSTSGGAYNEQFF.

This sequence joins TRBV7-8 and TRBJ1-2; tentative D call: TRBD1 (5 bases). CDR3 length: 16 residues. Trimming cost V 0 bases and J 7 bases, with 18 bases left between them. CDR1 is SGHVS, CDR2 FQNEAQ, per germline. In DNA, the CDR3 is TGTGCCAGCAGCTTAGCGAGGGTGCAGGGTCTAGGTGGCTACACCTTC. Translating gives CASSLARVQGLGGYTF.

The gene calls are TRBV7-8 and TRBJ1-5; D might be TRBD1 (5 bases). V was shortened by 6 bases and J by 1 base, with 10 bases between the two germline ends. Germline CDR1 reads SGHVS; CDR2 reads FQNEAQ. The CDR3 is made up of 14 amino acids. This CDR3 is CASSFAGSNQPQHF. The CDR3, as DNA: TGTGCCAGCAGTTTCGCAGGGAGCAATCAGCCCCAGCATTTT.

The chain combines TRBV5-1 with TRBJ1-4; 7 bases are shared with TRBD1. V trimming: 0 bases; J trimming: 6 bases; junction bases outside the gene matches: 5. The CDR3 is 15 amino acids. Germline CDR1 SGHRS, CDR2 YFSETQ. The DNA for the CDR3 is TGCGCCAGCAGCTTGGGGGACAGATCGGATGAAAAACTGTTTTTT. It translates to CASSLGDRSDEKLFF.

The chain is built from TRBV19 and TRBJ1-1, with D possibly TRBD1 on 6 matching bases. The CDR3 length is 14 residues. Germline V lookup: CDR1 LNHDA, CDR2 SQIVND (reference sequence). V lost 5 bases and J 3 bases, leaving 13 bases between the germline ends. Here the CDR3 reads CASSVQGGYTEAFF. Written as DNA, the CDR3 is TGTGCCAGTAGTGTACAGGGAGGGTACACTGAAGCTTTCTTT.

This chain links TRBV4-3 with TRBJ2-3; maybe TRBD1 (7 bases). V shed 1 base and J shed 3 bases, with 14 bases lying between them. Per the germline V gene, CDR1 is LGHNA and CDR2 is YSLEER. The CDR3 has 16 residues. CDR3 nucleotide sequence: TGCGCCAGCAGCCAAGGATCGGCAGGGGGGACAGATACGCAGTATTTT. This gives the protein CASSQGSAGGTDTQYF.

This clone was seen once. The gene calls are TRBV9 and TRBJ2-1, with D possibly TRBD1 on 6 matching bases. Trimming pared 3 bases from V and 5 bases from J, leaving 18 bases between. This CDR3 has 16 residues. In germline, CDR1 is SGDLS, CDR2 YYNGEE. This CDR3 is CASSAGWGLLDNEQFF. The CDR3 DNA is TGTGCCAGCAGCGCCGGATGGGGGCTACTGGACAATGAGCAGTTCTTC.

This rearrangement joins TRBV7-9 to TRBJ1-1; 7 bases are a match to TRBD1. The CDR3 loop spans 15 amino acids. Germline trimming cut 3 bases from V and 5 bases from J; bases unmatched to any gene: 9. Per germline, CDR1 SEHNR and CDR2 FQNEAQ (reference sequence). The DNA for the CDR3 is TGTGCCAGCAGCTTCGTAGGGGGCGGATGGACTGAAGCTTTCTTT. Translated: CASSFVGGGWTEAFF.

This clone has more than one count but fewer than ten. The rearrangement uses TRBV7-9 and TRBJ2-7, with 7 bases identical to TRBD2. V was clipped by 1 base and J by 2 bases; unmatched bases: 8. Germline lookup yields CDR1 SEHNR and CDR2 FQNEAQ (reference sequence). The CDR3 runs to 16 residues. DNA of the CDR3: TGTGCCAGCAGCTTAGGGTCCAGCGGGACTACCTACGAGCAGTACTTC. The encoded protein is CASSLGSSGTTYEQYF.

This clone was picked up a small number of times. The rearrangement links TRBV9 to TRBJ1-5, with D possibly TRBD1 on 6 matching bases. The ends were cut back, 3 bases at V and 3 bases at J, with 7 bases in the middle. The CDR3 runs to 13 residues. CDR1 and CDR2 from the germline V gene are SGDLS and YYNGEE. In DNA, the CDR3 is TGTGCCAGCAGCGCAGGGGTCAATCAGCCCCAGCATTTT. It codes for CASSAGVNQPQHF.

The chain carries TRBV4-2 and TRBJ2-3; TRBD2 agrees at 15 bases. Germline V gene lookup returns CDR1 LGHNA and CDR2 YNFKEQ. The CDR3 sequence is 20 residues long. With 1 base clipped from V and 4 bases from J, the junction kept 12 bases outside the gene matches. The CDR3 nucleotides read TGTGCCAGCAGCCAAGGGACTAGCGGGAGGGCCCTCTTGGGTGCAGATACGCAGTATTTT. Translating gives CASSQGTSGRALLGADTQYF.

The DNA for the CDR3 is TGCGCCAGCAGCGGGACTAGCGGGACCCACTACAATGAGCAGTTCTTC. Encoded protein: CASSGTSGTHYNEQFF. The genes are TRBV5-1 and TRBJ2-1; 13 bases are shared with TRBD2. Germline values: CDR1 SGHRS, CDR2 YFSETQ. This CDR3 is built from 16 residues. V shed 4 bases and J 3 bases; nucleotides not matched to a gene: 4.